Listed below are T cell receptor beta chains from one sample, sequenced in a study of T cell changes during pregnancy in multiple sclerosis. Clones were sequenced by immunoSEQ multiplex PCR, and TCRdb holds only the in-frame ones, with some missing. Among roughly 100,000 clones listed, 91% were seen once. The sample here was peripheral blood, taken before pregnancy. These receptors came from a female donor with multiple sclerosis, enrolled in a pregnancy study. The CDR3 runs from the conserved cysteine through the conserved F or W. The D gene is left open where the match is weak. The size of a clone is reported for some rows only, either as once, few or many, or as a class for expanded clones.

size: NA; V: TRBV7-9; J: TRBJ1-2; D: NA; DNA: TGTGCCAGCAGCTTAGGCGGCGAGGGCTACACCTTC; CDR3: CASSLGGEGYTF
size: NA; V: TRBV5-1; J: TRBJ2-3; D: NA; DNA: TGCGCCAGCAGCTTGGCCCAGGGGCCAGATACGCAGTATTTT; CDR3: CASSLAQGPDTQYF
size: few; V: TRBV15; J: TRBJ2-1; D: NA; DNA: TGTGCCACCAGCAGCGCCCTGGATGGGAGTAATGAGCAGTTCTTC; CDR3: CATSSALDGSNEQFF
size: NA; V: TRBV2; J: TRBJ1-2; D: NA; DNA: TGCGCCAGCAGCCAAGAAGCAGGGTCCTATGGCTACACCTTC; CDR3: CASSQEAGSYGYTF
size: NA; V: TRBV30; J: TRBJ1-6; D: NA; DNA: TGTGCCTGGAGCCTAGGCAACTGGGTGCCCCTCCACTTT; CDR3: CAWSLGNWVPLHF
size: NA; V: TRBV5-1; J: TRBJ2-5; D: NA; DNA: TGCGCCAGCGCCAGACAAGAGACCCAGTACTTC; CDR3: CASARQETQYF
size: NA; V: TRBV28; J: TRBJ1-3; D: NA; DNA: TGTGCCAGCAGGCGGGGGAGCTCTGGAAACACCATATATTTT; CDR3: CASRRGSSGNTIYF
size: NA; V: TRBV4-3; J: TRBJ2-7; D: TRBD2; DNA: TGCGCCAGCAGCCAAGATATGGGGGAGGGCTACGAGCAGTACTTC; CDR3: CASSQDMGEGYEQYF
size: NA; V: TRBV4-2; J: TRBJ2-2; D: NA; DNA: TGTGCCAGCAGCCAAGATCCCGCGAACACCGGGGAGCTGTTTTTT; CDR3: CASSQDPANTGELFF
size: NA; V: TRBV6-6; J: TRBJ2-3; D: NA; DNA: TGTGCCAGCAGTTCAACTAGTACCAACACAGATACGCAGTATTTT; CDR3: CASSSTSTNTDTQYF
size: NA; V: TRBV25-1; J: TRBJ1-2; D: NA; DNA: TGTGCCAGCAGTGTATCAGGTGGATATGGCTACACCTTC; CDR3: CASSVSGGYGYTF
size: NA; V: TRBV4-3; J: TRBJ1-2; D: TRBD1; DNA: TGCGCCAGCAGCCATGGACAGGGGGAAGGGTATGGCTACACCTTC; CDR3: CASSHGQGEGYGYTF
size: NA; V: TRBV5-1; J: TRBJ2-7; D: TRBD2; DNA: TGCGCCAGCAGCCTAACTAGCGGGGGCTTTCCTAGCTCCTACGAGCAGTACTTC; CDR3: CASSLTSGGFPSSYEQYF
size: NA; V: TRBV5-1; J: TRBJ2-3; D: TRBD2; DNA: TGCGCCAGCAGCTCTAGCGGAACTACAGATACGCAGTATTTT; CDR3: CASSSSGTTDTQYF
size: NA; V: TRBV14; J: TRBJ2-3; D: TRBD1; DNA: TGTGCCAGCAGCCAAGTTCCCCTTACAGGGGTTCTCGCAGATACGCAGTATTTT; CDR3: CASSQVPLTGVLADTQYF
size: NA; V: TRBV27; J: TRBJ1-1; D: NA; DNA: TGTGCCAGCAGTAAAGACAGCCGCAACACTGAAGCTTTCTTT; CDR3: CASSKDSRNTEAFF
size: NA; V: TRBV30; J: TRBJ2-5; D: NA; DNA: TGTGCCTGGAGTGGGTCTTTAGGGAGAGCGACCCAGTACTTC; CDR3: CAWSGSLGRATQYF
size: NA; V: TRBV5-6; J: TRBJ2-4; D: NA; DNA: TGTGCCAGCAGGCCGATGGGGAGGGGGGACATTCAGTACTTC; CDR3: CASRPMGRGDIQYF
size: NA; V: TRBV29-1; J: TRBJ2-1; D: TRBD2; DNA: TGCAGCGTCCCCGGGACTAGCGGGAGTAATAGCCCTGAGCAGTTCTTC; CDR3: CSVPGTSGSNSPEQFF
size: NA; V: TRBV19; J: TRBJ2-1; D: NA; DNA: TGTGCCAGTAGTATAGCGGGAGTAACCTACAATGAGCAGTTCTTC; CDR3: CASSIAGVTYNEQFF
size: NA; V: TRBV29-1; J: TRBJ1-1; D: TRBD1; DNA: TGCAGCGTTGATTGGCAGGGGGCAGGAAACACTGAAGCTTTCTTT; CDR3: CSVDWQGAGNTEAFF
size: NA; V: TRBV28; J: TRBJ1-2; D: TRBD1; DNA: TGTGCCAGCAGTTTAGGGACAGGGGATGTTTATGGCTACACCTTC; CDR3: CASSLGTGDVYGYTF
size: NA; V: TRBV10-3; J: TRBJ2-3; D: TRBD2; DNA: TGTGCCATCAGTTCTAGCGGGAGGGCCACAGATACGCAGTATTTT; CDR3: CAISSSGRATDTQYF
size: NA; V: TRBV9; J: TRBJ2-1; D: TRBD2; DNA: TGTGCCAGCAGCGTATTCGGGAGGGAGTACAATGAGCAGTTCTTC; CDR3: CASSVFGREYNEQFF
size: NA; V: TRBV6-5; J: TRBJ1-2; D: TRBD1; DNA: TGTGCCAGCAGACTAACAGGGGTGGCCGGTGAGGGCTACACCTTC; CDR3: CASRLTGVAGEGYTF
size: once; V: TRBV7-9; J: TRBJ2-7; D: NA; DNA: TGTGCCAGCAGCCCCCCCGAGCCGGGGGCCTACGAGCAGTACTTC; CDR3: CASSPPEPGAYEQYF
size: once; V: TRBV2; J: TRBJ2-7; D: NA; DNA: TGTGCCAGCAGATTAGCGGCAGAGTCCTACGAGCAGTACTTC; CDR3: CASRLAAESYEQYF
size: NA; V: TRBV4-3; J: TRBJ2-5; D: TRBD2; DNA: TGCGCCAGCAGCCATGAATGGCGGGGGGGAAAAGAGACCCAGTACTTC; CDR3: CASSHEWRGGKETQYF
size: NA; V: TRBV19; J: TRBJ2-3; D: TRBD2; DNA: TGTGCCAGTAGTACAGCGGGGGCCAGCACAGATACGCAGTATTTT; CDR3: CASSTAGASTDTQYF
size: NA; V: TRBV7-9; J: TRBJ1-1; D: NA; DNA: TGTGCCAGCAGCTCTCAGACAGAAAACACTGAAGCTTTCTTT; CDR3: CASSSQTENTEAFF